Shown below are 29 T cell receptor beta chains from a single sample sequenced in a study of blood T cell repertoires in COVID-19. Profiling relied on immunoSEQ multiplex PCR, and the TCRdb table lists in-frame clones only, not all of them. This sample has fewer than 250,000 clones, with more than 80% found just once. Sequencing was performed on peripheral blood. The receptors were gathered from a man aged 30-40 years with COVID-19, enrolled during active disease.

This clone was seen a single time. The rearrangement links TRBV4-2 to TRBJ1-2; TRBD1 matches 9 bases. Germline lookup yields CDR1 LGHNA and CDR2 YNFKEQ. The CDR3 totals 16 residues. V lost 3 bases to trimming and J lost 0 bases; unmatched junction nucleotides: 5. In nucleotides, the CDR3 is TGTGCCAGCAGCCACGAACAGGGGGCAACTAACTATGGCTACACCTTC. Encoded protein: CASSHEQGATNYGYTF.

J is TRBJ2-3 and V is TRBV27, with TRBD2 matching 10 bases. The CDR3 spans 17 residues. Trimming removed 5 bases from V and 8 bases from J; junction bases left unmatched: 16. Germline V gene sequence: CDR1 MNHEY, CDR2 SMNVEV (reference sequence). The CDR3: CASSESGTSAFRGTQYF. The DNA for the CDR3 is TGTGCCAGCAGTGAATCCGGGACTAGCGCGTTCCGGGGTACGCAGTATTTT.

The CDR3 coding sequence is TGTGCCAGTAGTATAGTGCTAGAAAATCAGCCCCAGCATTTT. Amino acid sequence: CASSIVLENQPQHF. The chain links TRBV19 to TRBJ1-5; D gene unclear. CDR1 is LNHDA, CDR2 SQIVND, per germline (reference sequence). The CDR3 contains 14 residues. Trimming took off 1 base at V and 4 bases at J, with 8 bases between the two ends.

The CDR3 region is CASSLRQGMDYGYTF. CDR3 bases: TGTGCCAGCAGCTTACGACAGGGGATGGACTATGGCTACACCTTC. This chain connects TRBV7-9 to TRBJ1-2; TRBD1 matches at 8 bases. The V gene's germline CDR1 is SEHNR and CDR2 FQNEAQ (reference sequence). The CDR3 covers 15 residues. J was trimmed by 3 bases and V by 2 bases; bases with no gene match: 5.

This clone was found once. The chain has TRBV18 and TRBJ2-5; the D is unclear. The CDR3 has 12 amino acids. V dropped 6 bases and J dropped 0 bases, with 5 bases sitting between them. CDR1 KGHSH and CDR2 LQKENI come from the germline V gene. Here the CDR3 DNA reads TGTGCCAGCTCCCAGTACCAAGAGACCCAGTACTTC. It translates to CASSQYQETQYF.

V is TRBV6-2 or TRBV6-3 and J is TRBJ2-1; D perhaps matches TRBD2 (5 bases). This CDR3 has 16 residues. The V end lost 6 bases, the J end lost 9 bases, and 24 bases lay between the germline ends. CDR1 and CDR2 (germline): MNHEY, SVGEGT. CDR3 region: CASSHHPSYARAEQFF. CDR3 sequence (DNA): TGTGCCAGCAGCCACCACCCTAGCTATGCTAGGGCTGAGCAGTTCTTC.

The V call is TRBV27, the J call TRBJ1-2; the D is unclear. V lost 4 bases, J lost 0 bases, and 15 bases lay in between. Germline CDR1 MNHEY, CDR2 SMNVEV (reference sequence). This CDR3 comprises 16 residues. CDR3 bases: TGTGCCAGCAGTTCCCTTAAGCTTTCCCCTAACTATGGCTACACCTTC. This encodes CASSSLKLSPNYGYTF.

V is TRBV11-2 and J is TRBJ2-1, with TRBD2 identical over 8 bases. The ends lost 4 bases at V and 3 bases at J; junction bases unmatched: 8. Germline lookup yields CDR1 SGHAT and CDR2 FQNNGV. The CDR3 sequence is 16 residues long. CDR3: CASSSRGSGGYNEQFF. For the CDR3, the DNA is TGTGCCAGCAGCTCCCGCGGGAGCGGGGGCTACAATGAGCAGTTCTTC. The full variable domain, completed using reference TRBV11-2 and TRBJ2-1, is EAGVAQSPRYKIIEKRQSVAFWCNPISGHATLYWYQQILGQGPKLLIQFQNNGVVDDSQLPKDRFSAERLKGVDSTLKIQPAKLEDSAVYLCASSSRGSGGYNEQFFGPGTRLTVL.

In this sample, this clone turned up once. The V and J genes are TRBV12-3 or TRBV12-4 and TRBJ2-2, with D perhaps matching TRBD2 (6 bases). V was trimmed by 7 bases and J by 7 bases, leaving 13 bases between them. The CDR3 is made up of 13 amino acids. The CDR3 DNA follows: TGTGCCAGCAACTGGAGGGTAGGCGGGGAGCTGTTTTTT. This sequence encodes CASNWRVGGELFF.

The chain couples TRBV19 to TRBJ2-1; 9 bases are a match to TRBD1. The V and J ends lost 4 bases and 12 bases, in that order; junction bases with no gene match: 10. The length of the CDR3 is 14 residues. Germline CDR1 LNHDA, CDR2 SQIVND (reference sequence). CDR3 in DNA: TGTGCCAGTAGTAGGACAGGGGCCCTAGCAGGGCAGTTCTTC. This translates into CASSRTGALAGQFF.

This chain joins TRBV4-3 and TRBJ2-7, with D possibly being TRBD1 (5 bases). V was trimmed by 0 bases and J by 3 bases, leaving 6 bases between them. This CDR3 comprises 13 residues. Germline V gene sequence: CDR1 LGHNA, CDR2 YSLEER. The CDR3 region is CASSQETVYEQYF. The CDR3, as DNA: TGCGCCAGCAGCCAAGAGACAGTCTACGAGCAGTACTTC.

This chain uses TRBV5-4 with TRBJ1-4; D not resolved. In germline, CDR1 is SGHNT, CDR2 YYREEE (reference sequence). V gave up 0 bases and J gave up 3 bases, with 12 bases separating them. CDR3 length equals 16 residues. In DNA, the CDR3 is TGTGCCAGCAGCTTGGGAGTTGCGACACCTAATGAAAAACTGTTTTTT. Translated, it gives CASSLGVATPNEKLFF.

This chain connects TRBV25-1 to TRBJ1-1; 10 bases align to TRBD1. J gave up 11 bases and V 8 bases, and 5 bases lay outside the gene matches. The CDR3 is 11 residues long. Germline lookup yields CDR1 MGHDK and CDR2 SYGVNS. CDR3 protein: CASRQGARAFF. The CDR3 nucleotides are TGTGCCAGCCGACAGGGGGCGAGGGCTTTCTTT.

This chain uses TRBV2 with TRBJ1-3; a possible D gene is TRBD1 (6 bases). V was clipped by 2 bases and J by 3 bases, with 14 bases between them. This CDR3 is built from 16 residues. Germline-derived CDR1 and CDR2 are SNHLY and FYNNEI. The CDR3 is CASSERGQSDGNTIYF. In DNA, the CDR3 is TGTGCCAGCAGTGAACGCGGACAGTCGGATGGAAACACCATATATTTT.

This chain joins TRBV4-2 and TRBJ2-1; 11 positions agree with TRBD2. Unmatched junction bases numbered 8, after V lost 0 bases and J lost 7 bases. This CDR3 comprises 17 residues. Germline values: CDR1 LGHNA, CDR2 YNFKEQ. CDR3 coding DNA: TGTGCCAGCAGCCAAGAATACATAGCGGGGGGGCTAAATGAGCAGTTCTTC. Protein sequence: CASSQEYIAGGLNEQFF.

The chain employs TRBV19 and TRBJ1-2; D possibly corresponds to TRBD1 (6 bases). Trimming shortened V by 7 bases and J by 6 bases, and 18 bases separated the two germline ends. The CDR3 loop spans 14 amino acids. Germline loops: CDR1 LNHDA, CDR2 SQIVND (reference sequence). The DNA of the CDR3 is TGTGCCAGTATGGGCTGGACAGACGGCGATGGCTACACCTTC. It codes for CASMGWTDGDGYTF.

V and J are TRBV5-6 and TRBJ2-7; 8 positions agree with TRBD1. The CDR3 extends over 15 amino acids. Germline values: CDR1 SGHDT, CDR2 YYEEEE. V lost 3 bases, J lost 2 bases, and 7 bases stayed unmatched. CDR3 sequence (DNA): TGTGCCAGCAGCTCGGGGACAGGAATCGCCTACGAGCAGTACTTC. This translates into CASSSGTGIAYEQYF.

This clone was seen only once. The gene calls are TRBV5-1 and TRBJ1-4; D remains unclear. The germline V and J ends were trimmed by 0 bases and 5 bases, with 8 bases remaining between them. CDR3 length: 14 amino acids. CDR1 and CDR2 (germline): SGHRS, YFSETQ. CDR3 in amino acids: CASSLGLPNEKLFF. The CDR3 DNA follows: TGCGCCAGCAGCTTGGGACTACCCAATGAAAAACTGTTTTTT.

The chain links TRBV7-8 to TRBJ2-7, with 8 bases that match TRBD1. Germline V gene lookup returns CDR1 SGHVS and CDR2 FQNEAQ. The CDR3 consists of 16 residues. Trimming at V came to 1 base and at J to 7 bases, leaving 12 bases not matched to a gene. CDR3 amino acids: CASSLEQGRTGREQYF. In DNA, the CDR3 is TGTGCCAGCAGCTTAGAACAGGGCCGGACAGGGCGTGAGCAGTACTTC.

The gene calls are TRBV4-3 and TRBJ2-7, with D possibly matching TRBD2 (6 bases). Germline V gene lookup returns CDR1 LGHNA and CDR2 YSLEER. The ends were cut back, 4 bases at V and 2 bases at J, with 12 bases in the middle. The CDR3 totals 14 residues. In DNA form, the CDR3 reads TGCGCCAGCAGCCTCCGGACGGGAGCCTACGAGCAGTACTTC. It translates to CASSLRTGAYEQYF.

The chain employs TRBV5-1 and TRBJ2-2; no clear D gene. Germline V gene lookup returns CDR1 SGHRS and CDR2 YFSETQ. The length of the CDR3 is 15 residues. The germline V and J ends were trimmed by 0 bases and 3 bases, with 9 bases remaining between them. As DNA, the CDR3 is TGCGCCAGCAGCTTGGAACAGATCTACACCGGGGAGCTGTTTTTT. Translation gives CASSLEQIYTGELFF.

This clone has a single count. V and J are TRBV20-1 and TRBJ2-1; 7 nucleotides line up with TRBD2. The CDR3 is made up of 13 amino acids. Germline V gene data show CDR1 as DFQATT and CDR2 as SNEGSKA (reference sequence). With 3 bases clipped from V and 7 bases from J, the junction kept 6 bases outside the gene matches. The CDR3 nucleotides are TGCAGTGCTAGTAAGGGGAGGGCAAATGAGCAGTTCTTC. Translation: CSASKGRANEQFF.

The rearrangement uses TRBV13 and TRBJ2-6, with D hard to call. The CDR3 runs to 20 residues. V lost 0 bases and J 1 base, leaving 19 bases between the germline ends. CDR1 and CDR2 (germline): PRHDT, FYEKMQ (reference sequence). The CDR3 region is CASSLGRSYAARSGANVLTF. Written as DNA, the CDR3 is TGTGCCAGCAGCTTAGGTAGGAGTTACGCCGCCCGGTCTGGGGCCAACGTCCTGACTTTC.

The chain recombines TRBV2 with TRBJ2-5; TRBD2 might be the D (5 bases). Trimming took 0 bases from V and 2 from J, leaving 10 bases between them. The CDR3 runs to 15 residues. Germline V gene lookup returns CDR1 SNHLY and CDR2 FYNNEI. The CDR3 nucleotides read TGTGCCAGCAGTGAAGCGGTCAGAGGGCAAGAGACCCAGTACTTC. Amino acid sequence: CASSEAVRGQETQYF.

The CDR3 DNA reads as TGTGCTAGTGGTTTGACCTACCCCAGGGTAGGCGACTATGGCTACACCTTC. It yields the protein CASGLTYPRVGDYGYTF. This chain uses TRBV12-5 with TRBJ1-2, with D possibly TRBD1 on 5 matching bases. The V and J ends lost 2 bases and 3 bases respectively, with 19 bases between them. The CDR3 length is 17 residues. CDR1 and CDR2 (germline): LGHNT, FRNRAP.

This CDR3 is CASSQDMADMNTEAFF. In nucleotides, the CDR3 is TGCGCCAGCAGCCAAGATATGGCGGATATGAACACTGAAGCTTTCTTT. The chain links TRBV4-1 to TRBJ1-1; D ambiguous. The CDR3 covers 16 residues. The V gene's germline CDR1 is MGHRA and CDR2 YSYEKL. V was trimmed by 0 bases and J by 0 bases, leaving 11 bases between them.

The chain carries TRBV7-2 and TRBJ2-1; 13 nucleotides align to TRBD2. Trimming took 5 bases from V and 0 from J; bases not matched to a gene: 10. The length of the CDR3 is 19 residues. Germline CDR1 is SGHTA and CDR2 is FQGNSA. In DNA form, the CDR3 reads TGTGCCAGCAGCCCCTGGACTAGCGGGGGACTTAGCTCCTACAATGAGCAGTTCTTC. Amino acid sequence: CASSPWTSGGLSSYNEQFF.

The chain carries TRBV4-1 and TRBJ2-3; the match to TRBD2 covers 8 bases. Losses at the gene ends were 0 bases for V and 0 bases for J; bases not matched to a gene: 5. Germline V lookup: CDR1 MGHRA, CDR2 YSYEKL. The length of the CDR3 is 17 residues. This chain's CDR3 is CASSQEVRGGSTDTQYF. For the CDR3, the DNA is TGCGCCAGCAGCCAAGAGGTCCGGGGGGGAAGCACAGATACGCAGTATTTT.

The V and J genes are TRBV28 and TRBJ1-4; perhaps TRBD1 as D (6 bases). Trimming pared 2 bases from V and 2 bases from J, leaving 15 bases between. The germline gives CDR1 MDHEN, CDR2 SYDVKM. The CDR3 contains 17 residues. CDR3 protein: CASSLPIQGLTNEKLFF. CDR3 DNA sequence: TGTGCCAGCAGTTTACCGATACAGGGTTTGACTAATGAAAAACTGTTTTTT.